The next 24 T cell receptor beta chains were all read from a single sample in a study of lymphopenia after photon versus proton radiotherapy. The method was immunoSEQ multiplex PCR; TCRdb's version includes in-frame clones alone and lacks a portion of them. The table records 67,000 or so clones, over 80% of them present only once. Here the sequenced sample was peripheral blood, taken from a patient treated with proton-based radiotherapy. The receptors here all came from an older man with esophageal cancer.

The rearrangement links TRBV7-2 to TRBJ2-1, with D hard to call. Germline CDR1 and CDR2: SGHTA and FQGNSA. Trimming cost V 5 bases and J 8 bases, with 7 bases left between them. This CDR3 has 11 residues. Written as DNA, the CDR3 is TGTGCCAGCAGCCTAATCGATGAGCAGTTCTTC. It yields the protein CASSLIDEQFF.

The chain recombines TRBV7-8 with TRBJ2-2; a weak D match, TRBD2 (6 bases). Germline V gene lookup returns CDR1 SGHVS and CDR2 FQNEAQ. V dropped 6 bases and J dropped 5 bases, with 16 bases sitting between them. The CDR3 is 15 residues long. The chain's CDR3 is CASRPGLGITGELFF. The DNA for the CDR3 is TGTGCCAGCAGACCGGGACTTGGAATAACCGGGGAGCTGTTTTTT.

The genes are TRBV28 and TRBJ2-7, with a possible D match to TRBD1 (5 bases). The CDR3 spans 13 residues. The V gene lost 3 bases and the J gene lost 3 bases, with 9 bases spanning the gap. From germline, CDR1 is MDHEN and CDR2 SYDVKM. The CDR3 DNA follows: TGTGCCAGCAGTTTTTCAGGGTTCTACGAGCAGTACTTC. Its protein is CASSFSGFYEQYF.

The chain recombines TRBV7-6 with TRBJ1-1; D perhaps matches TRBD1 (6 bases). Trimming cost V 1 base and J 5 bases, with 14 bases left between them. Germline V gene lookup returns CDR1 SGHVS and CDR2 FNYEAQ. This CDR3 has 15 amino acids. DNA of the CDR3: TGTGCCAGCAGCTTAGATCCTTCAGGGGTGACTGAAGCTTTCTTT. Translating it yields CASSLDPSGVTEAFF.

This chain links TRBV20-1 with TRBJ2-7; 9 nucleotides agree with TRBD2. V was pared by 6 bases and J by 6 bases, with 3 bases of the junction left unmatched. The germline V gene has CDR1 DFQATT and CDR2 SNEGSKA (reference sequence). The length of the CDR3 is 11 residues. The CDR3 spells CSALAGVEQYF. CDR3 nucleotides: TGCAGTGCGTTAGCGGGGGTCGAGCAGTACTTC.

The rearrangement uses TRBV4-2 and TRBJ1-3; 11 positions match TRBD1. V shed 1 base and J 0 bases; nucleotides not matched to a gene: 14. The CDR3 consists of 21 residues. Germline values: CDR1 LGHNA, CDR2 YNFKEQ. CDR3 sequence (DNA): TGTGCCAGCAGCCAAGTGTGGGGCGGGACAGGGGGGGCCTTCTCTGGAAACACCATATATTTT. Residues: CASSQVWGGTGGAFSGNTIYF.

The chain combines TRBV5-6 with TRBJ2-7; the D gene is possibly TRBD1 (6 bases). The V gene's germline CDR1 is SGHDT and CDR2 YYEEEE. The CDR3 is made up of 15 amino acids. The V end lost 1 base, the J end lost 2 bases, and 13 bases lay between the germline ends. The CDR3 coding sequence is TGTGCCAGCAGCTTGAGTTTGGACAGTCCCTACGAGCAGTACTTC. Translating gives CASSLSLDSPYEQYF. The full variable domain, rest sourced from reference TRBV5-6 and TRBJ2-7, is DAGVTQSPTHLIKTRGQQVTLRCSPKSGHDTVSWYQQALGQGPQFIFQYYEEEERQRGNFPDRFSGHQFPNYSSELNVNALLLGDSALYLCASSLSLDSPYEQYFGPGTRLTVT.

This clone was seen more than once but under ten times. The rearrangement links TRBV28 to TRBJ1-2, with D possibly being TRBD1 (5 bases). This CDR3 contains 13 residues. In germline, CDR1 is MDHEN, CDR2 SYDVKM. Trimming shortened V by 3 bases and J by 4 bases, and 9 bases separated the two germline ends. CDR3 sequence (DNA): TGTGCCAGCAGTTTGGGGGGGGTCTATGGCTACACCTTC. It is translated as CASSLGGVYGYTF.

The chain uses TRBV6-6 and TRBJ1-2; D is unclear. There are 11 residues in the CDR3. V gave up 5 bases and J gave up 7 bases, with 8 bases separating them. Germline V gene data show CDR1 as MNHNY and CDR2 as SVGAGI (reference sequence). CDR3 region: CASSRSGGYTF. The CDR3 region has the DNA TGTGCCAGCAGTAGGTCCGGTGGCTACACCTTC.

This clone was seen just once. The V gene is TRBV6-5, the J gene TRBJ2-7, with D perhaps given as TRBD1 or TRBD2 (5 bases each). Germline V CDR1 and CDR2: MNHEY, SVGAGI. The length of the CDR3 is 13 residues. Trimming took 5 bases from V and 4 from J, leaving 12 bases between them. CDR3 protein: CASSLSEGYEQYF. The CDR3 DNA reads TGTGCCAGCAGTCTCTCCGAGGGGTACGAGCAGTACTTC.

The gene calls are TRBV7-3 and TRBJ2-5; D is ambiguous. The better agreement between TRBJ2-7 and the DNA end casts doubt on the J call. This CDR3 has 15 amino acids. In germline, CDR1 is SGHTA, CDR2 FQGTGA. CDR3 in amino acids: CASSLNPAPAYEQYF. For the CDR3, the DNA is TGTGCCAGCAGCTTAAATCCCGCCCCCGCCTACGAGCAGTACTTC.

This chain uses TRBV5-1 with TRBJ2-3; tentatively, D is TRBD1 (5 bases). The length of the CDR3 is 13 residues. CDR1 and CDR2 from the germline V gene are SGHRS and YFSETQ. V gave up 6 bases and J gave up 8 bases, with 16 bases separating them. The CDR3 loop is CASTGLLLSTQYF. CDR3 in DNA: TGCGCCAGCACAGGGTTGCTGTTGAGTACGCAGTATTTT. Full variable domain (outside the CDR3, taken from reference TRBV5-1 and TRBJ2-3): KAGVTQTPRYLIKTRGQQVTLSCSPISGHRSVSWYQQTPGQGLQFLFEYFSETQRNKGNFPGRFSGRQFSNSRSEMNVSTLELGDSALYLCASTGLLLSTQYFGPGTRLTVL.

This chain uses TRBV5-1 with TRBJ2-1; 9 bases match TRBD2. Germline assignment: CDR1 SGHRS and CDR2 YFSETQ. The CDR3 runs 15 residues. Trimming cost V 4 bases and J 4 bases; bases outside gene matches: 6. The DNA for the CDR3 is TGCGCCAGCAGCGCCCTAGCGGGGAGTTACAATGAGCAGTTCTTC. It specifies CASSALAGSYNEQFF.

The J gene is TRBJ1-2, the V gene TRBV7-2; a weak D match, TRBD1 (5 bases). Germline values: CDR1 SGHTA, CDR2 FQGNSA. This CDR3 comprises 15 residues. V lost 0 bases, J lost 4 bases, and 12 bases lay in between. CDR3 in amino acids: CASSLATMRGYGYTF. CDR3 nucleotides: TGTGCCAGCAGCTTAGCCACGATGAGGGGCTATGGCTACACCTTC.

The V gene is TRBV19, the J gene TRBJ1-4, with D uncertain. Germline V CDR1 and CDR2: LNHDA, SQIVND (reference sequence). V dropped 3 bases and J dropped 7 bases, with 12 bases sitting between them. The CDR3 has 14 residues. CDR3 sequence (DNA): TGTGCCAGTAGTATCACCGGGTCGGGTGAAAAACTGTTTTTT. Its protein is CASSITGSGEKLFF.

The chain uses TRBV10-3 and TRBJ2-5; D may correspond to TRBD1 or TRBD2 (5 bases each). The J call is uncertain, as TRBJ2-7 better fits the DNA end. The V gene's germline CDR1 is ENHRY and CDR2 SYGVKD. The CDR3 extends over 15 amino acids. CDR3 region: CAIRAGRDLPDEQYF. Here the CDR3 DNA reads TGTGCCATCAGGGCAGGCCGGGACCTCCCCGACGAGCAGTACTTC.

CDR3: CASSLETGGAGVGQYF. The CDR3 DNA reads TGTGCCAGCAGCCTCGAGACAGGCGGCGCTGGGGTTGGGCAGTACTTC. The rearrangement links TRBV7-9 to TRBJ2-7; possible D gene TRBD1, 6 bases. This CDR3 is 16 amino acids long. The germline V and J ends were trimmed by 5 bases and 9 bases, with 26 bases remaining between them. Germline V gene data show CDR1 as SEHNR and CDR2 as FQNEAQ (reference sequence).

Only a few counts were recorded for this clone. The V gene is TRBV10-3, the J gene TRBJ1-2; D remains ambiguous. This CDR3 contains 14 residues. V dropped 2 bases and J dropped 6 bases, with 13 bases sitting between them. CDR1 is ENHRY and CDR2 is SYGVKD in the germline V gene. This CDR3 is CAISERNYADGYTF. In DNA, the CDR3 is TGTGCCATCAGTGAGAGAAACTATGCGGATGGCTACACCTTC.

The V and J genes are TRBV19 and TRBJ2-2; D is perhaps TRBD1 or TRBD2 (6 bases each). Germline CDR1 LNHDA, CDR2 SQIVND (reference sequence). Trimming removed 10 bases at V and 4 bases at J, with 19 bases between. The CDR3 consists of 15 residues. CDR3 DNA: TGTGCCACCGGAGGGGGTTTAGGGGGCACCGGGGAGCTGTTTTTT. This translates into CATGGGLGGTGELFF.

The V call is TRBV10-3, the J call TRBJ2-7; 8 bases fit TRBD1. CDR1 is ENHRY, CDR2 SYGVKD, per germline. The CDR3 loop spans 16 amino acids. V lost 3 bases and J lost 3; bases outside the gene matches: 10. The CDR3 coding sequence is TGTGCCATCAGTGATATAGGACAGGGACCCCACTACGAGCAGTACTTC. Residues: CAISDIGQGPHYEQYF.

J is TRBJ1-6 and V is TRBV27, with TRBD1 matching over 8 bases. Germline CDR1 reads MNHEY; CDR2 reads SMNVEV (reference sequence). V shed 2 bases, J shed 4 bases, and the junction held 7 bases outside the gene matches. The CDR3 is made up of 17 amino acids. CDR3 in amino acids: CASSLRGQGFYNSPLHF. In DNA form, the CDR3 reads TGTGCCAGCAGTTTAAGAGGACAGGGTTTTTATAATTCACCCCTCCACTTT.

The chain uses TRBV7-2 and TRBJ2-5, with D possibly called TRBD1 or TRBD2 (6 bases each). The CDR3 extends over 12 amino acids. V lost 3 bases, J lost 7 bases, and 9 bases lay in between. CDR1 SGHTA and CDR2 FQGNSA come from the germline V gene. CDR3 coding DNA: TGTGCCAGCAGCTTGGGGGGCGGGACCCAGTACTTC. Its protein product is CASSLGGGTQYF.

V is TRBV25-1 and J is TRBJ2-2, with D possibly matching TRBD2 (6 bases). V lost 4 bases and J 6 bases, leaving 15 bases between the germline ends. There are 15 residues in the CDR3. Germline CDR1 reads MGHDK; CDR2 reads SYGVNS. Here the CDR3 DNA reads TGTGCCAGCAGTGCCTTAACCGGGACTGCCGGGGAGCTGTTTTTT. Translated: CASSALTGTAGELFF.

The chain links TRBV6-5 to TRBJ1-5; TRBD1 agrees at 9 bases. Germline CDR1 reads MNHEY; CDR2 reads SVGAGI. V lost 7 bases to trimming and J lost 6 bases; unmatched junction nucleotides: 10. The CDR3 has 15 residues. CDR3 bases: TGTGCCAGCAACCGGGACAGGGTAGTAGGTCAGCCCCAGCATTTT. It specifies CASNRDRVVGQPQHF.